This T cell receptor (beta chain) was sequenced in a study of T-cell reconstitution after alpha-beta-depleted transplantation in children. Study-wide results and caveats: Most T-cell counts and diversity one year after the transplant came from T cells that were newly produced. It was reported that alpha-beta T cells came from several hundred expanded graft clones (about two months after transplant). High day-60 TCRbeta diversity in some patients came from surviving recipient T cells and thymic progenitors.

The CDR3 is 15 amino acids. V was trimmed by 3 bases and J by 10 bases, leaving 19 bases between them. Looked up from germline, CDR1 is KGHSH and CDR2 is LQKENI. The TCRbeta library incorporated unique molecular identifiers. TCRdb reprocessed the PCR reads with MiXCR, giving one entry per CDR3 protein. The data show under 300,000 distinct CDR3 sequences, around 10% seen once. This clonotype showed up many times. What it binds is unknown. The chain combines TRBV18 with TRBJ2-1; TRBD1 or TRBD2 may be the D gene (5 bases each). The TCR comes from a male patient under 10 years old who had a stem cell transplant for chronic granulomatous disease, so the T cells may come from the graft donor. The material was peripheral blood, obtained 180 days after TCRalphabeta/CD19-depleted stem cell transplant. The CDR3 DNA reads TGTGCCAGCTCACCGGCCGGGACCATAAATCGGGAGCAGTTCTTC. As protein: CASSPAGTINREQFF.